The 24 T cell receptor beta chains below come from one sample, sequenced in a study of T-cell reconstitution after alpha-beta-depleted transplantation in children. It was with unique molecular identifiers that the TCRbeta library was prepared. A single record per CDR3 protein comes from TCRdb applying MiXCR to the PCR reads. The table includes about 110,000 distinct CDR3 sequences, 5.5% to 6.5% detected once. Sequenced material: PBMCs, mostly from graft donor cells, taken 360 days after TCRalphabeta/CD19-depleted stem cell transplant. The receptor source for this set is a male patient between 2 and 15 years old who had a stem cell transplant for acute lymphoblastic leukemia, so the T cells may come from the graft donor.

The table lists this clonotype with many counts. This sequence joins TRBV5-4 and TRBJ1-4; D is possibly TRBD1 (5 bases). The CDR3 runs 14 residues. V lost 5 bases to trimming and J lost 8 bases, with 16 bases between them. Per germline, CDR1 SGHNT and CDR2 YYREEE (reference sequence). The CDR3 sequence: CASSSWDGEEKLFF. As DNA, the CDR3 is TGTGCCAGCAGTTCCTGGGACGGGGAAGAAAAACTGTTTTTT.

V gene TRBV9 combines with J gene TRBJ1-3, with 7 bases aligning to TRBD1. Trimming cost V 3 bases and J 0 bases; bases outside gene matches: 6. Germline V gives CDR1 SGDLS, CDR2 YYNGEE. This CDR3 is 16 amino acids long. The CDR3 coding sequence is TGTGCCAGCAGCGCATTCGGGACAGCCTCTGGAAACACCATATATTTT. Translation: CASSAFGTASGNTIYF.

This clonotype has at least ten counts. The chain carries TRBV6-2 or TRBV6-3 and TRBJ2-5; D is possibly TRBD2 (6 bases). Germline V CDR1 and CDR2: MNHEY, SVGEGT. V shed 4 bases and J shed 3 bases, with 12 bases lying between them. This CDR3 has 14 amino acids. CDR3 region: CASSSSRGKETQYF. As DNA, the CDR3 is TGTGCCAGCAGTTCCTCTCGGGGGAAAGAGACCCAGTACTTC.

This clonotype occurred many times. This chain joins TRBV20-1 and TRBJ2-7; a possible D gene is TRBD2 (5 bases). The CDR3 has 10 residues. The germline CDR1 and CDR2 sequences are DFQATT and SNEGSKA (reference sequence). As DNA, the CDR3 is TGCAGGGAGGAGGAACACGAGCAGTACTTC. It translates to CREEEHEQYF.

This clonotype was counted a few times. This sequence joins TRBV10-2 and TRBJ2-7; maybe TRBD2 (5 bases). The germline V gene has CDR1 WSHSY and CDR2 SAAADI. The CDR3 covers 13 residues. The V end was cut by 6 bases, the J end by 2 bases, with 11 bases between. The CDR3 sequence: CASRSPGTYEQYF. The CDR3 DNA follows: TGCGCCAGCAGGTCCCCGGGAACCTACGAGCAGTACTTC.

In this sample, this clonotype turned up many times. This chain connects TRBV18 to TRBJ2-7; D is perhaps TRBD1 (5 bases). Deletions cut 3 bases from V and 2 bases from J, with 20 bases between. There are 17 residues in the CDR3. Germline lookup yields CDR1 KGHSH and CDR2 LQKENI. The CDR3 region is CASSPIERRDRPYEQYF. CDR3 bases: TGTGCCAGCTCACCCATCGAACGTCGAGACAGACCCTACGAGCAGTACTTC.

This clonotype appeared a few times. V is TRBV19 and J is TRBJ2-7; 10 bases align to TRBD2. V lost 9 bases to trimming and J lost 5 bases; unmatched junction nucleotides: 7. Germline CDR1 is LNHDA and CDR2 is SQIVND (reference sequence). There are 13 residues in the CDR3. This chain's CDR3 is CASTGLAGDEQYF. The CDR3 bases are TGTGCCAGCACCGGGCTAGCGGGAGACGAGCAGTACTTC.

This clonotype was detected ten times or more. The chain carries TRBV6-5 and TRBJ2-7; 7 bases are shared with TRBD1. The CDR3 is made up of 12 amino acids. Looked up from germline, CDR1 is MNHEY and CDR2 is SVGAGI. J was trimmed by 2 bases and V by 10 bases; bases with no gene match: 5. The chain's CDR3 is CATYRGPYEQYF. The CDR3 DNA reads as TGTGCCACCTACAGGGGTCCCTACGAGCAGTACTTC.

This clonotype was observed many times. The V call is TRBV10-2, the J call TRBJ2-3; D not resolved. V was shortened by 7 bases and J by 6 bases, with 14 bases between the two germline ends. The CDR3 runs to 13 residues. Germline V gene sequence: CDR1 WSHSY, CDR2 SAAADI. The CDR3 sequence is CASTGLAVDTQYF. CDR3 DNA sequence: TGCGCCAGCACCGGGTTAGCAGTCGATACGCAGTATTTT.

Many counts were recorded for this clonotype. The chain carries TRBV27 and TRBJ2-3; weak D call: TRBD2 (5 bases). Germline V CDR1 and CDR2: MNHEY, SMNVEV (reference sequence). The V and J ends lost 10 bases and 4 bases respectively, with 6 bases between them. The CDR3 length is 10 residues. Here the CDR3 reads CATLADTQYF. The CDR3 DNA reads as TGTGCCACACTAGCAGATACGCAGTATTTT.

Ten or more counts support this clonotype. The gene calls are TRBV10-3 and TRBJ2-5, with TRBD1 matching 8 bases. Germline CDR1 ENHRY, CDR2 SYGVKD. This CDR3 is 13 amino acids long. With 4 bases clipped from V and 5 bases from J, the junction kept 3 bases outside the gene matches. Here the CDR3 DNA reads TGTGCCATCAGTGGGACAGGGTGGGAGACCCAGTACTTC. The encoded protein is CAISGTGWETQYF.

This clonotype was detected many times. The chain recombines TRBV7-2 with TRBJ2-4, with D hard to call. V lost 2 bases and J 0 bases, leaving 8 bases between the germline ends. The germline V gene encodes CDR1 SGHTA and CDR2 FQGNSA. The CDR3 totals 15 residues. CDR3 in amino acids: CASSLRALAKNIQYF. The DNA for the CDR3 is TGTGCCAGCAGCTTAAGGGCCTTAGCCAAAAACATTCAGTACTTC.

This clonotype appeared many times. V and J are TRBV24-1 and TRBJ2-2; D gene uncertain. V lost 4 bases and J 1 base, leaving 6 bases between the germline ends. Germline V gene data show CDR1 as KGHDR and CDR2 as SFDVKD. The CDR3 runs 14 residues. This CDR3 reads CATSETLNTGELFF. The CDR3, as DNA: TGTGCCACCAGTGAGACGTTGAACACCGGGGAGCTGTTTTTT.

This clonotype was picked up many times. In DNA, the CDR3 is TGTGCCACCAGTCCTCTTCCTACAGGGGATCGGCAGGATACGCAGTATTTT. Its protein product is CATSPLPTGDRQDTQYF. This chain joins TRBV24-1 and TRBJ2-3, with 7 positions matching TRBD1. CDR3 length: 17 amino acids. Losses at the gene ends were 6 bases for V and 6 bases for J; bases not matched to a gene: 17. CDR1 is KGHDR and CDR2 is SFDVKD in the germline V gene.

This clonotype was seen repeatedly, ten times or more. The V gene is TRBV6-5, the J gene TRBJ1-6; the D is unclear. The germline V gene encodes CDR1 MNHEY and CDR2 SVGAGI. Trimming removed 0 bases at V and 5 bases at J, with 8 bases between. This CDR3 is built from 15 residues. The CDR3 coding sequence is TGTGCCAGCAGTTACTCGACACCGGATAATTCACCCCTCCACTTT. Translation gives CASSYSTPDNSPLHF.

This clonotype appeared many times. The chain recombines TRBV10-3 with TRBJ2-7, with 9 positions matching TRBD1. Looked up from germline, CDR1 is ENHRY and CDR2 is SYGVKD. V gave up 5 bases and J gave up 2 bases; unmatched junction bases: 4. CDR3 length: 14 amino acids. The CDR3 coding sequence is TGTGCCATCAGTCCGGGACAGGGTGCCTACGAGCAGTACTTC. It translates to CAISPGQGAYEQYF.

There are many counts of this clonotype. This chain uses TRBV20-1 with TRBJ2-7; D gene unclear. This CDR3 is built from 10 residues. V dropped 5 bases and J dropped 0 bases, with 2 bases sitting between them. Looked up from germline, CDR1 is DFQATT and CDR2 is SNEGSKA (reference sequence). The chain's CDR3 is CSAFSYEQYF. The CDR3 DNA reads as TGCAGTGCTTTCTCCTACGAGCAGTACTTC.

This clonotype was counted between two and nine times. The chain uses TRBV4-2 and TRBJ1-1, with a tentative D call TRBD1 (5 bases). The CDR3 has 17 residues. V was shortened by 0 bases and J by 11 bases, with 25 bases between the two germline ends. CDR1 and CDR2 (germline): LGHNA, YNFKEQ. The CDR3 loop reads CASSQEYPGTRPAGAFF. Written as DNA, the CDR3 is TGTGCCAGCAGCCAAGAATATCCCGGGACGAGGCCCGCCGGGGCTTTCTTT.

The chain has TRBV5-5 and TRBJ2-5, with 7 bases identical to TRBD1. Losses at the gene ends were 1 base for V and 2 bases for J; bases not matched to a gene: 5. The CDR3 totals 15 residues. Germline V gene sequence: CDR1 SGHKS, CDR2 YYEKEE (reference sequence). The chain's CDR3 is CASSLPRQGQETQYF. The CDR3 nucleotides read TGTGCCAGCAGCTTGCCCCGACAGGGACAAGAGACCCAGTACTTC.

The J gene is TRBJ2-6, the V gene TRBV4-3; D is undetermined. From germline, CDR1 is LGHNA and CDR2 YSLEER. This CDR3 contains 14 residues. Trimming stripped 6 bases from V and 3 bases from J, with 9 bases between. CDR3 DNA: TGCGCCAGCAGTCGACGACTTGGGGCCAACGTCCTGACTTTC. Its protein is CASSRRLGANVLTF.

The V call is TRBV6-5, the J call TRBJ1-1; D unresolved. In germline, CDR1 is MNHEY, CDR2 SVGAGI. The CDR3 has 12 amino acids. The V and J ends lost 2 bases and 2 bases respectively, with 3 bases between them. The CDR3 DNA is TGTGCCAGCAGTTACGCCAACACTGAAGCTTTCTTT. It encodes CASSYANTEAFF.

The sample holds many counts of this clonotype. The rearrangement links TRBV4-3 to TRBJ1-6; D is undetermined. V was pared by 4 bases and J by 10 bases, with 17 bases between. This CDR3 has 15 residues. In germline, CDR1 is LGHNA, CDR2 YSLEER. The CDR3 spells CASSRDIGPQSPLHF. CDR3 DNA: TGCGCCAGCAGCCGCGACATAGGCCCACAATCACCCCTCCACTTT.

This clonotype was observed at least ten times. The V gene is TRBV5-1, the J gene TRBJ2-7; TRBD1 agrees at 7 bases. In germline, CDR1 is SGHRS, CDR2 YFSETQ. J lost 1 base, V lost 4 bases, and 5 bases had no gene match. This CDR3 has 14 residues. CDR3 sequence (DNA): TGCGCCAGCAGCCTCTGGACAGGTTCCTACGAGCAGTACTTC. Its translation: CASSLWTGSYEQYF.

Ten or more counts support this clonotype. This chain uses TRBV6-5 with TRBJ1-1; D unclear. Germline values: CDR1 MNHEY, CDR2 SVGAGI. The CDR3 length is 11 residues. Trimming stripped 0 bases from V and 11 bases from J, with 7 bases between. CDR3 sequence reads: CASSYSGLAFF. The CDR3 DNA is TGTGCCAGCAGTTACTCAGGGCTCGCTTTCTTT.